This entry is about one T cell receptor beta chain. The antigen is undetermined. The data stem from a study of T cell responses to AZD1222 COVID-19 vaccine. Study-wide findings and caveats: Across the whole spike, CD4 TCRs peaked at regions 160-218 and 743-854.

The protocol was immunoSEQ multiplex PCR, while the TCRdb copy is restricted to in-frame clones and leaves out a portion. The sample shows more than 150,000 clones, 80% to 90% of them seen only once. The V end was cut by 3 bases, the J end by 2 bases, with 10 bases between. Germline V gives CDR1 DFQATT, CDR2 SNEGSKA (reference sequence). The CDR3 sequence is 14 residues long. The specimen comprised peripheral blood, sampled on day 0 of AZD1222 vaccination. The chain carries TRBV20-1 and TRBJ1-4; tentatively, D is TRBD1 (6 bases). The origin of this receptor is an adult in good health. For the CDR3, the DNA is TGCAGTGCTAGTCGGGGGCTCACTAATGAAAAACTGTTTTTT. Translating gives CSASRGLTNEKLFF.